This T cell receptor (beta chain) was captured by sequencing in a study of T-cell reconstitution after alpha-beta-depleted transplantation in children. This CDR3 is 13 amino acids long. CDR1 and CDR2 (germline): MNHEY, SVGAGI. V lost 2 bases and J lost 2, with 6 bases in between. Preparation of the TCRbeta library used unique molecular identifiers. TCRdb called the PCR reads again in MiXCR, with one record for every CDR3 protein. The table shows approximately 510,000 distinct CDR3 sequences, with around 16% occurring only once. This receptor was taken from a human donor who donated a stem cell graft to a child with acute lymphoblastic leukemia. The specimen comprised PBMCs from the stem cell graft donor, sampled from the stem cell graft. V and J are TRBV6-5 and TRBJ1-2; no definite D call. The CDR3 nucleotides are TGTGCCAGCAGTTACGCAGGCAACTATGGCTACACCTTC. Translated: CASSYAGNYGYTF.